One sample yielded the 21 T cell receptor beta chains listed below, sequenced in a study of radiation and T cells in renal cell carcinoma. This table comes from immunoSEQ multiplex PCR, and its TCRdb copy is limited to in-frame clones, with some not included. The top ten hold about 25% of the sample, which has about 43,000 clones, about 84% seen once. Time point denoted: blood 4 weeks post-SBRT, at nephrectomy. This sample's treatment: 15 Gy SBRT to primary tumor, nephrectomy 4 weeks later. This specimen consisted of blood, obtained from a patient whose treatment included radiotherapy and nephrectomy. The receptors were sampled from a woman aged 70 to 79 with renal cell carcinoma.

The chain employs TRBV28 and TRBJ1-2; 7 bases are a match to TRBD1. The CDR3 runs to 16 residues. The V gene's germline CDR1 is MDHEN and CDR2 SYDVKM. The J segment lost 0 bases and the V segment lost 6 bases, leaving 10 bases of the junction unmatched. CDR3 sequence reads: CASRSGQWLSNYGYTF. Written as DNA, the CDR3 is TGTGCCAGCAGGTCGGGACAGTGGTTGTCTAACTATGGCTACACCTTC.

V and J are TRBV29-1 and TRBJ2-5; TRBD1 agrees at 10 bases. The CDR3 has 15 amino acids. Per the germline V gene, CDR1 is SQVTM and CDR2 is ANQGSEA. After removal of 5 bases from V and 4 bases from J, the junction contained 10 bases not matched to a gene. The CDR3 sequence is CSVWVRTGGPETQYF. The CDR3 coding sequence is TGCAGCGTTTGGGTCCGGACAGGGGGGCCAGAGACCCAGTACTTC.

The rearrangement links TRBV2 to TRBJ2-3; D ambiguous. The CDR3 extends over 12 amino acids. The V gene's germline CDR1 is SNHLY and CDR2 FYNNEI. V lost 5 bases, J lost 6 bases, and 9 bases lay in between. The chain's CDR3 is CASSPAVDTQYF. The DNA of the CDR3 is TGTGCCAGCAGTCCCGCGGTGGATACGCAGTATTTT.

The chain recombines TRBV4-1 with TRBJ2-7; 8 nucleotides agree with TRBD2. This CDR3 comprises 15 residues. The junction had 11 bases not matched to a gene; V was cut back by 3 bases and J by 7 bases. Germline V gene data show CDR1 as MGHRA and CDR2 as YSYEKL. The CDR3 loop reads CASSHGLAKGVEQYF. DNA of the CDR3: TGCGCCAGCAGCCACGGACTAGCAAAGGGGGTAGAGCAGTACTTC.

The chain couples TRBV29-1 to TRBJ2-6; D remains ambiguous. This CDR3 spans 15 amino acids. The germline V and J ends were trimmed by 1 base and 0 bases, with 7 bases remaining between them. Germline-derived CDR1 and CDR2 are SQVTM and ANQGSEA. The CDR3 reads CSVEVFLSGANVLTF. The CDR3 nucleotides read TGCAGCGTTGAAGTATTCCTCTCTGGGGCCAACGTCCTGACTTTC.

The rearrangement joins TRBV30 to TRBJ2-3, with 10 bases fitting TRBD2. V trimming: 4 bases; J trimming: 5 bases; junction bases outside the gene matches: 12. CDR1 is GTSNPN and CDR2 is SVGIG in the germline V gene (reference sequence). The CDR3 consists of 16 residues. The CDR3 is CAWNPTLAGAGDTQYF. The CDR3 nucleotides are TGTGCCTGGAACCCGACGCTAGCGGGAGCGGGAGATACGCAGTATTTT.

Note on this clone: The junction departs from germline at one end; a sequencing error may be responsible. The chain recombines TRBV7-8 with TRBJ1-5, with TRBD1 identical over 7 bases. Germline V gene lookup returns CDR1 SGHVS and CDR2 FQNEAQ. CDR3 size: 15 residues. The CDR3 is CASTLVGQGNQPQHF. Written as DNA, the CDR3 is TGTGCCAGCACCTTAGTCGGACAGGGCAATCAGCCCCAGCATTTT. The full variable domain, in which reference TRBV7-8 and TRBJ1-5 provide the parts outside the CDR3, is GAGVSQSPRYKVAKRGQDVALRCDPISGHVSLFWYQQALGQGPEFLTYFQNEAQLDKSGLPSDRFFAERPEGSVSTLKIQRTQQEDSAVYLCASTLVGQGNQPQHFGDGTRLSIL.

The rearrangement uses TRBV18 and TRBJ2-7; D might be TRBD2 (5 bases). Deletions cut 1 base from V and 7 bases from J, with 14 bases between. Germline values: CDR1 KGHSH, CDR2 LQKENI. The CDR3 runs 14 residues. This CDR3 is CASSPLRGPGEQYF. CDR3 coding DNA: TGTGCCAGCTCACCACTTAGAGGGCCGGGGGAGCAGTACTTC.

The V call is TRBV5-1, the J call TRBJ2-1; D is ambiguous. Trimming took 2 bases from V and 6 from J, leaving 12 bases between them. This CDR3 spans 14 amino acids. Germline lookup yields CDR1 SGHRS and CDR2 YFSETQ. The CDR3 DNA is TGCGCCAGCAGCTTTGGTGGGTTATCCAATGAGCAGTTCTTC. This sequence encodes CASSFGGLSNEQFF. The variable domain in full, with the rest retrieved from reference TRBV5-1 and TRBJ2-1, is KAGVTQTPRYLIKTRGQQVTLSCSPISGHRSVSWYQQTPGQGLQFLFEYFSETQRNKGNFPGRFSGRQFSNSRSEMNVSTLELGDSALYLCASSFGGLSNEQFFGPGTRLTVL.

The chain has TRBV4-1 and TRBJ2-1; possible D gene TRBD1, 6 bases. V was pared by 4 bases and J by 4 bases, with 17 bases between. Germline CDR1 MGHRA, CDR2 YSYEKL. This CDR3 contains 16 residues. CDR3: CASSRPVGDKYNEQFF. The CDR3 DNA is TGCGCCAGCAGCCGCCCAGTGGGGGACAAATACAATGAGCAGTTCTTC.

V gene TRBV7-2 combines with J gene TRBJ2-7; 8 bases align to TRBD2. With V trimmed by 1 base and J by 2 bases, 4 bases remained unmatched. The CDR3 runs 15 residues. The germline V gene has CDR1 SGHTA and CDR2 FQGNSA. This chain's CDR3 is CASSLDGRATYEQYF. The DNA for the CDR3 is TGTGCCAGCAGCTTAGACGGGAGGGCGACCTACGAGCAGTACTTC.

The chain combines TRBV27 with TRBJ2-3, with D possibly matching TRBD2 (6 bases). Germline CDR1 reads MNHEY; CDR2 reads SMNVEV (reference sequence). The CDR3 has 14 residues. V was shortened by 2 bases and J by 3 bases, with 9 bases between the two germline ends. In DNA form, the CDR3 reads TGTGCCAGCAGTTTAAAAGGAGGGACAGATACGCAGTATTTT. Translated: CASSLKGGTDTQYF.

This chain's CDR3 is CASSQEGTMGAYEQYF. CDR3 sequence (DNA): TGCGCCAGCAGCCAAGAGGGGACAATGGGAGCCTACGAGCAGTACTTC. The chain employs TRBV4-1 and TRBJ2-7, with D possibly TRBD1 on 6 matching bases. The ends were cut back, 0 bases at V and 2 bases at J, with 14 bases in the middle. This CDR3 contains 16 residues. The germline gives CDR1 MGHRA, CDR2 YSYEKL.

The V call is TRBV5-1, the J call TRBJ2-5, with 15 nucleotides matching TRBD2. Per the germline V gene, CDR1 is SGHRS and CDR2 is YFSETQ. CDR3 size: 16 residues. J was trimmed by 1 base and V by 5 bases; bases with no gene match: 3. CDR3 loop: CASRRTSGRAQETQYF. CDR3 nucleotide sequence: TGCGCCAGCAGACGGACTAGCGGGAGGGCCCAAGAGACCCAGTACTTC.

J is TRBJ1-2 and V is TRBV6-5; D remains ambiguous. Germline lookup yields CDR1 MNHEY and CDR2 SVGAGI. Trimming shortened V by 2 bases and J by 4 bases, and 8 bases separated the two germline ends. The CDR3 has 13 amino acids. CDR3 in amino acids: CASSYTEGYGYTF. The CDR3, as DNA: TGTGCCAGCAGTTACACCGAGGGCTATGGCTACACCTTC.

The chain links TRBV10-2 to TRBJ1-6; D is ambiguous. The CDR3 sequence is 15 residues long. Germline loops: CDR1 WSHSY, CDR2 SAAADI. V shed 4 bases and J shed 5 bases, with 12 bases lying between them. The CDR3 region has the DNA TGCGCCAGCAGTGGCGGGCCCGGGGATAATTCACCCCTCCACTTT. Protein: CASSGGPGDNSPLHF.

The V call is TRBV7-9, the J call TRBJ1-2; weak D call: TRBD1 (6 bases). Germline V CDR1 and CDR2: SEHNR, FQNEAQ (reference sequence). Trimming pared 4 bases from V and 6 bases from J, leaving 18 bases between. The CDR3 is 15 amino acids. CDR3 loop: CASSSSGTQGNGYTF. CDR3 bases: TGTGCCAGCAGCTCTTCGGGAACACAGGGTAATGGCTACACCTTC.

This clone has just a few counts. V gene TRBV19 combines with J gene TRBJ1-1, with D perhaps matching TRBD1 (5 bases). This CDR3 region has 13 residues. Trimming took off 4 bases at V and 0 bases at J, with 6 bases between the two ends. Germline CDR1 LNHDA, CDR2 SQIVND (reference sequence). The CDR3 is CASSTTVNTEAFF. The CDR3 region has the DNA TGTGCCAGTAGTACGACAGTGAACACTGAAGCTTTCTTT.

V is TRBV5-4 and J is TRBJ2-7, with a tentative D call TRBD1 (6 bases). Germline V gives CDR1 SGHNT, CDR2 YYREEE (reference sequence). The CDR3 has 12 amino acids. Trimming shortened V by 4 bases and J by 4 bases, and 9 bases separated the two germline ends. DNA of the CDR3: TGTGCCAGCAGCCTACAGGGTTACGAGCAGTACTTC. It is translated as CASSLQGYEQYF.

V usage is TRBV5-6 and J usage is TRBJ1-3; D gene uncertain. V was shortened by 0 bases and J by 1 base, with 5 bases between the two germline ends. Germline V gene sequence: CDR1 SGHDT, CDR2 YYEEEE. The CDR3 is 14 residues long. The CDR3 sequence is CASSLVGSGNTIYF. CDR3 sequence (DNA): TGTGCCAGCAGCTTGGTGGGTTCTGGAAACACCATATATTTT.

The rearrangement links TRBV7-7 to TRBJ2-5; D not certain. Trimming left V 1 base short and J 2 bases short, with 8 bases between. Per germline, CDR1 SSHAT and CDR2 FNYEAQ (reference sequence). This CDR3 contains 14 residues. The CDR3 DNA sequence: TGTGCCAGCAGCTTAGTAGGCGAACAAGAGACCCAGTACTTC. Translation gives CASSLVGEQETQYF.